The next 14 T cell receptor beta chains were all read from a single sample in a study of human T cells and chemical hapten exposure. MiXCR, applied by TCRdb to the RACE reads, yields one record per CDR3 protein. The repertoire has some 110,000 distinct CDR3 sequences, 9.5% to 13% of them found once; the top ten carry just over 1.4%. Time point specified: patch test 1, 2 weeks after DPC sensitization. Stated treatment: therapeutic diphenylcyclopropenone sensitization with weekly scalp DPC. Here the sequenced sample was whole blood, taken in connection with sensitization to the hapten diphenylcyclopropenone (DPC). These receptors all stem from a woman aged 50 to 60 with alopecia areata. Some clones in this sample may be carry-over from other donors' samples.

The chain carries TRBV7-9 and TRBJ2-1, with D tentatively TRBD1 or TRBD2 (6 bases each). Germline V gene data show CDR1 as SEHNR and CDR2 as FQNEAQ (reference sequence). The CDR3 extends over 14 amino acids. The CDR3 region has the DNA TGTGCTCTTCAAGGGGGGTACTCCTACAATGAGCAGTTCTTC. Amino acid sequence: CALQGGYSYNEQFF.

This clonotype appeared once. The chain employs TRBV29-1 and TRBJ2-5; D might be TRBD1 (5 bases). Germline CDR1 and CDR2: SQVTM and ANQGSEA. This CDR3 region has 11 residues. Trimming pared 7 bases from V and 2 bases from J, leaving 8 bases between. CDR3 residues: CSGGRQETQYF. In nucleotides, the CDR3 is TGCAGCGGGGGCAGACAAGAGACCCAGTACTTC.

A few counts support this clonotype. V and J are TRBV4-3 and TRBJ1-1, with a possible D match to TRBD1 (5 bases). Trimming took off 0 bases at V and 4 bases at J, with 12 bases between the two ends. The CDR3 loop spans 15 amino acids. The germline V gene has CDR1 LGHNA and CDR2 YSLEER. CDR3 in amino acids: CASSQDRAGPTEAFF. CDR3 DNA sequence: TGCGCCAGCAGCCAAGATAGGGCAGGGCCCACTGAAGCTTTCTTT.

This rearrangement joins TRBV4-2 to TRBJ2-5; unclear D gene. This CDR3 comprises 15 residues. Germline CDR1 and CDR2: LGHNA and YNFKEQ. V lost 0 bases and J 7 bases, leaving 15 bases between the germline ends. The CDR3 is CASSQDRSGPGTQYF. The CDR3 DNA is TGTGCCAGCAGCCAAGATAGGAGTGGGCCGGGGACCCAGTACTTC.

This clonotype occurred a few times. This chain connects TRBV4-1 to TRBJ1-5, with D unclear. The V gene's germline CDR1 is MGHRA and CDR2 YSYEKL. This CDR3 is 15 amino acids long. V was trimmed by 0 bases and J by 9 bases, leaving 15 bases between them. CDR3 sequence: CASSQERPPRGPQHF. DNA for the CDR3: TGCGCCAGCAGCCAAGAAAGACCGCCCCGAGGGCCCCAGCATTTT.

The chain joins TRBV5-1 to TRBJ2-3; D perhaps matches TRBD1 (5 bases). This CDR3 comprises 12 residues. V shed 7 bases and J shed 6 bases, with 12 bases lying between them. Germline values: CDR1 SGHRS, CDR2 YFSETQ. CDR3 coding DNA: TGCGCCAGCCAGGGCTCTGCCGATACGCAGTATTTT. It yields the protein CASQGSADTQYF.

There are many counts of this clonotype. CDR3 sequence reads: CASSQEKGEGTGELFF. In DNA, the CDR3 is TGCGCCAGCAGCCAAGAAAAGGGGGAAGGGACCGGGGAGCTGTTTTTT. The chain has TRBV4-1 and TRBJ2-2; weak D call: TRBD1 (6 bases). The CDR3 consists of 16 residues. Germline V gene lookup returns CDR1 MGHRA and CDR2 YSYEKL. The V end lost 0 bases, the J end lost 5 bases, and 13 bases lay between the germline ends.

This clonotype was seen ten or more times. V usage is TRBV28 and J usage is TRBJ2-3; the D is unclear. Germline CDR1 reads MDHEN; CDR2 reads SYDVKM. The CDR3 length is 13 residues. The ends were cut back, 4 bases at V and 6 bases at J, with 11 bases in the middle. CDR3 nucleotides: TGTGCCAGCAGTTCCCCTGAAGTCGATACGCAGTATTTT. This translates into CASSSPEVDTQYF.

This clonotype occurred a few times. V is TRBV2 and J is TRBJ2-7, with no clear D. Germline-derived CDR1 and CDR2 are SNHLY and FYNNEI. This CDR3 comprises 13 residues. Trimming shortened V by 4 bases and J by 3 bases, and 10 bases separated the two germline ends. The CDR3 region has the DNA TGTGCCAGCAGTGCAGCCCTCTTCTACGAGCAGTACTTC. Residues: CASSAALFYEQYF.

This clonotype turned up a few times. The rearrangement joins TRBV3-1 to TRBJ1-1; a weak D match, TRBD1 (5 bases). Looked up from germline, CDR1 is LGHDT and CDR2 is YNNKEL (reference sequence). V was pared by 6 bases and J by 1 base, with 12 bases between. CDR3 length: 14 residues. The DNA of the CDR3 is TGTGCCAGCAGTCCGGGACGGAAGAACACTGAAGCTTTCTTT. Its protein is CASSPGRKNTEAFF.

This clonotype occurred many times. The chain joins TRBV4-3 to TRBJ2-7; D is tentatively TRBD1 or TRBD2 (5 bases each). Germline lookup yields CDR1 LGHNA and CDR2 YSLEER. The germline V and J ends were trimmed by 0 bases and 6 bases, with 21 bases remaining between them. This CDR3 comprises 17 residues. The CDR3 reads CASSQDIGARGPGEQYF. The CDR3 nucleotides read TGCGCCAGCAGCCAAGATATTGGGGCGAGGGGCCCTGGCGAGCAGTACTTC.

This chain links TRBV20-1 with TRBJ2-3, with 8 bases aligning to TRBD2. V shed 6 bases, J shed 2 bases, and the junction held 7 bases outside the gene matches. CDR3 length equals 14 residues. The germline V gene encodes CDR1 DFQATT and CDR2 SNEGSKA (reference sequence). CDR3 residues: CSAAAGGLTDTQYF. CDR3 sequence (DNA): TGCAGTGCCGCCGCGGGGGGCCTCACAGATACGCAGTATTTT.

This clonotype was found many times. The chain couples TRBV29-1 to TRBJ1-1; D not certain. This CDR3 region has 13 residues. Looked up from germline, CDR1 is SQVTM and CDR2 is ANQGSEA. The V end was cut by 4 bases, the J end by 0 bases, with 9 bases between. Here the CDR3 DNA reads TGCAGCGTTGTCACCGCGTTGAACACTGAAGCTTTCTTT. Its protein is CSVVTALNTEAFF. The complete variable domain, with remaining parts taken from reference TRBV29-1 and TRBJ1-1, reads SAVISQKPSRDICQRGTSLTIQCQVDSQVTMMFWYRQQPGQSLTLIATANQGSEATYESGFVIDKFPISRPNLTFSTLTVSNMSPEDSSIYLCSVVTALNTEAFFGQGTRLTVV.

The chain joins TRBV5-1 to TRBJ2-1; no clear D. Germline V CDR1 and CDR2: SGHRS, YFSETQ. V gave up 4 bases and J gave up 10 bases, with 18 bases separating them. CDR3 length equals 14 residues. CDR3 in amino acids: CASSLAPTSQEQFF. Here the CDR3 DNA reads TGCGCCAGCAGCCTGGCTCCCACCAGCCAGGAGCAGTTCTTC.